The 27 T cell receptor beta chains below were found in one sample sequenced in a study of T-cell reconstitution after alpha-beta-depleted transplantation in children. For TCRbeta, the library was prepared with unique molecular identifiers. Each CDR3 protein is one row after TCRdb ran MiXCR on the PCR reads. The sample contains about 260,000 distinct CDR3 sequences, around 8% of which appear only once. The input for sequencing was PBMCs, mostly from graft donor cells, taken 180 days after TCRalphabeta/CD19-depleted stem cell transplant. The receptors shown here come from a male patient aged 5 to 17 who had a stem cell transplant for acute lymphoblastic leukemia, so the T cells may come from the graft donor.

This clonotype was seen repeatedly, ten times or more. V is TRBV7-3 and J is TRBJ1-3; D uncertain. Germline CDR1 SGHTA, CDR2 FQGTGA. This CDR3 spans 16 amino acids. Trimming left V 2 bases short and J 0 bases short, with 11 bases between. The CDR3 DNA is TGTGCCAGCAGCTTAGGGCCATCAAGCTCTGGAAACACCATATATTTT. Its translation is CASSLGPSSSGNTIYF.

The sample holds many counts of this clonotype. The chain links TRBV5-1 to TRBJ2-7, with D possibly being TRBD2 (6 bases). Germline values: CDR1 SGHRS, CDR2 YFSETQ. This CDR3 spans 13 amino acids. Trimming took off 7 bases at V and 1 base at J, with 12 bases between the two ends. In DNA form, the CDR3 reads TGCGCCAGCTCTATGGCGGGGTCCTACGAGCAGTACTTC. This codes for CASSMAGSYEQYF. Using reference TRBV5-1 and TRBJ2-7 for the parts outside the CDR3, the full variable domain is KAGVTQTPRYLIKTRGQQVTLSCSPISGHRSVSWYQQTPGQGLQFLFEYFSETQRNKGNFPGRFSGRQFSNSRSEMNVSTLELGDSALYLCASSMAGSYEQYFGPGTRLTVT.

This clonotype was found many times. The chain recombines TRBV5-5 with TRBJ1-5; D is ambiguous. The germline V and J ends were trimmed by 1 base and 2 bases, with 7 bases remaining between them. Germline V gene lookup returns CDR1 SGHKS and CDR2 YYEKEE (reference sequence). CDR3 length: 14 residues. The CDR3 nucleotides are TGTGCCAGCAGCTTGAGCGGGCGCAATCAGCCCCAGCATTTT. Encoded protein: CASSLSGRNQPQHF.

This clonotype was detected a few times. The J gene is TRBJ1-5, the V gene TRBV5-6; 9 positions match TRBD1. V lost 3 bases to trimming and J lost 5 bases; unmatched junction nucleotides: 9. The germline CDR1 and CDR2 sequences are SGHDT and YYEEEE. The CDR3 runs 16 residues. The CDR3 DNA sequence: TGTGCCAGCAGCTGGTGGACAGGGGTCAAACATCAGCCCCAGCATTTT. This translates into CASSWWTGVKHQPQHF.

This clonotype showed up just a few times. The genes are TRBV12-3 or TRBV12-4 and TRBJ1-4; TRBD1 aligns across 9 bases. The CDR3 has 18 residues. V gave up 11 bases and J gave up 0 bases; unmatched junction bases: 16. CDR3 sequence reads: CAFRGTGREGATNEKLFF. The CDR3 DNA reads as TGTGCCTTCAGGGGGACAGGGAGGGAAGGAGCAACTAATGAAAAACTGTTTTTT.

This clonotype was counted once. Just one base apart from a much larger clone, this may be a read error. This chain connects TRBV3-1 to TRBJ2-7; possible D gene TRBD1, 5 bases. The CDR3 consists of 13 residues. Trimming shortened V by 0 bases and J by 6 bases, and 9 bases separated the two germline ends. Germline V gene sequence: CDR1 LGHDT, CDR2 YNNKEL (reference sequence). The CDR3 DNA reads TGTGCCAGCAGCCAAGATGCAGGGCCCGAGCAGTACTTC. Its protein product is CASSQDAGPEQYF.

The sample holds a few counts of this clonotype. The chain links TRBV5-5 to TRBJ2-7, with TRBD1 as a possible D gene (6 bases). Trimming cost V 4 bases and J 3 bases, with 14 bases left between them. Germline V gene lookup returns CDR1 SGHKS and CDR2 YYEKEE (reference sequence). The CDR3 has 14 amino acids. The CDR3 DNA is TGTGCCAGCAGCCCGTTACAGGGACGCTACGAGCAGTACTTC. Translated, it gives CASSPLQGRYEQYF.

The table lists this clonotype with many counts. The rearrangement joins TRBV28 to TRBJ2-5, with D perhaps matching TRBD2 (5 bases). Deletions cut 3 bases from V and 7 bases from J, with 15 bases between. The germline CDR1 and CDR2 sequences are MDHEN and SYDVKM. This CDR3 has 14 residues. This chain's CDR3 is CASSFPGQGGTQYF. The CDR3 bases are TGTGCCAGCAGTTTCCCGGGCCAAGGAGGGACCCAGTACTTC.

This clonotype was observed many times. The V gene is TRBV28, the J gene TRBJ1-3; D gene unclear. The V end was cut by 10 bases, the J end by 4 bases, with 17 bases between. Per the germline V gene, CDR1 is MDHEN and CDR2 is SYDVKM. The CDR3 has 14 amino acids. This chain's CDR3 is CATRERVSGNTIYF. The DNA for the CDR3 is TGTGCCACCCGGGAGAGGGTCTCAGGAAACACCATATATTTT.

In regard to this clonotype: A much larger clone is a single base away; this may be a read error. This chain joins TRBV20-1 and TRBJ2-7; TRBD2 agrees at 7 bases. The CDR3 covers 17 residues. Germline values: CDR1 DFQATT, CDR2 SNEGSKA (reference sequence). The CDR3 nucleotides are TGCTGTGCTAGAGATCGCCTCTCGGGAGGTCTTTTCTACGAGCAGTACTTC. This codes for CCARDRLSGGLFYEQYF.

This clonotype was observed many times. This chain joins TRBV28 and TRBJ2-5, with unresolved D. The CDR3 has 15 residues. The germline V gene has CDR1 MDHEN and CDR2 SYDVKM. The V end lost 6 bases, the J end lost 5 bases, and 19 bases lay between the germline ends. The CDR3 bases are TGTGCCAGCAGAAGAAGCGTTCAGAGGTTGGAGACCCAGTACTTC. Translated: CASRRSVQRLETQYF. Drawing the rest from reference TRBV28 and TRBJ2-5, the complete variable domain is DVKVTQSSRYLVKRTGEKVFLECVQDMDHENMFWYRQDPGLGLRLIYFSYDVKMKEKGDIPEGYSVSREKKERFSLILESASTNQTSMYLCASRRSVQRLETQYFGPGTRLLVL.

There are many counts of this clonotype. V is TRBV7-3 and J is TRBJ2-1; no reliable D call. CDR1 is SGHTA, CDR2 FQGTGA, per germline. V lost 5 bases and J 3 bases, leaving 23 bases between the germline ends. This CDR3 has 18 residues. The CDR3: CASSPRAAASLGYNEQFF. In nucleotides, the CDR3 is TGTGCCAGCAGCCCCCGAGCCGCAGCCTCATTGGGCTACAATGAGCAGTTCTTC.

This clonotype was detected ten times or more. This sequence joins TRBV9 and TRBJ2-5; D tentatively fits TRBD1 or TRBD2 (5 bases each). This CDR3 has 16 residues. The germline V gene has CDR1 SGDLS and CDR2 YYNGEE. With 0 bases removed from V and 2 bases from J, the gap between germline ends came to 14 bases. The CDR3 region is CASSVDPGRRQETQYF. DNA of the CDR3: TGTGCCAGCAGCGTAGACCCGGGACGGAGGCAAGAGACCCAGTACTTC.

Note on this clonotype: A much larger clone is a single base away; this may be a read error. This chain links TRBV20-1 with TRBJ1-2; D uncertain. From germline, CDR1 is DFQATT and CDR2 SNEGSKA (reference sequence). The CDR3 length is 14 residues. This CDR3 is CCAISGSTNYGYTF. The CDR3 nucleotides are TGCTGTGCTATCTCTGGCAGTACCAACTATGGCTACACCTTC.

The sample holds many counts of this clonotype. The chain combines TRBV2 with TRBJ1-1; D unclear. The V end lost 2 bases, the J end lost 6 bases, and 10 bases lay between the germline ends. The germline gives CDR1 SNHLY, CDR2 FYNNEI. This CDR3 has 13 amino acids. The CDR3 here is CASSELVQAEAFF. In nucleotides, the CDR3 is TGTGCCAGCAGTGAACTGGTTCAGGCTGAAGCTTTCTTT.

This clonotype was picked up many times. The chain has TRBV20-1 and TRBJ2-1; 14 bases line up with TRBD2. V dropped 3 bases and J dropped 12; count of bases not matched to a gene: 7. This CDR3 contains 14 residues. The germline V gene encodes CDR1 DFQATT and CDR2 SNEGSKA (reference sequence). DNA for the CDR3: TGCAGTGCTAGGGGGACTAGCGGGGGATTGGGGCAGTTCTTC. It specifies CSARGTSGGLGQFF.

This clonotype was counted at least ten times. CDR3 residues: CASRGGGSGANVLTF. The CDR3 DNA is TGTGCCAGCAGGGGCGGCGGCTCTGGGGCCAACGTCCTGACTTTC. V and J are TRBV28 and TRBJ2-6; D uncertain. Trimming pared 6 bases from V and 0 bases from J, leaving 9 bases between. Looked up from germline, CDR1 is MDHEN and CDR2 is SYDVKM. The CDR3 runs 15 residues.

This clonotype has ten or more counts. The CDR3 loop is CSAERGGYNEQFF. The CDR3 nucleotides read TGCAGTGCTGAGCGGGGGGGATACAATGAGCAGTTCTTC. This chain joins TRBV20-1 and TRBJ2-1; 10 nucleotides match TRBD2. Germline V gives CDR1 DFQATT, CDR2 SNEGSKA (reference sequence). The CDR3 covers 13 residues. The trim removed 5 bases at V and 4 bases at J, leaving 2 bases unmatched.

This clonotype was counted ten times or more. The chain employs TRBV5-1 and TRBJ1-2, with D perhaps matching TRBD1 (6 bases). CDR3 length: 16 residues. V was clipped by 3 bases and J by 5 bases, with 20 bases between them. Germline values: CDR1 SGHRS, CDR2 YFSETQ. The CDR3 nucleotides read TGCGCCAGCAGCTGGGGGACAAGCCCCCCGAGATATGGCTACACCTTC. This codes for CASSWGTSPPRYGYTF.

In its sample, this clonotype was seen many times. V and J are TRBV6-5 and TRBJ2-7; unclear D gene. Germline V gives CDR1 MNHEY, CDR2 SVGAGI. CDR3 length: 14 amino acids. V lost 2 bases to trimming and J lost 2 bases, with 10 bases between them. CDR3 coding DNA: TGTGCCAGCAGTTACACGGGCCCACCCTACGAGCAGTACTTC. Its translation is CASSYTGPPYEQYF.

This clonotype has ten or more counts. The chain employs TRBV5-1 and TRBJ2-7; the match to TRBD1 covers 11 bases. The CDR3 has 15 residues. Looked up from germline, CDR1 is SGHRS and CDR2 is YFSETQ. V shed 4 bases and J 4 bases; nucleotides not matched to a gene: 7. Here the CDR3 DNA reads TGCGCCAGCAGCACCGGGACAGGGGGATTATACGAGCAGTACTTC. Encoded protein: CASSTGTGGLYEQYF.

Ten or more counts support this clonotype. The CDR3 region has the DNA TGTGCCATCAAATCGGGGATTCGGGACACAGATACGCAGTATTTT. It is translated as CAIKSGIRDTDTQYF. The chain links TRBV10-3 to TRBJ2-3, with D maybe TRBD2 (5 bases). Trimming removed 7 bases at V and 2 bases at J, with 16 bases between. Germline V gene data show CDR1 as ENHRY and CDR2 as SYGVKD. The length of the CDR3 is 15 residues.

This clonotype was recorded many times. This chain uses TRBV27 with TRBJ1-2; D is possibly TRBD1 (6 bases). V was clipped by 5 bases and J by 2 bases, with 9 bases between them. The germline CDR1 and CDR2 sequences are MNHEY and SMNVEV (reference sequence). The CDR3 is 13 amino acids. CDR3 loop: CASSRGPNYGYTF. In DNA form, the CDR3 reads TGTGCCAGCAGTCGGGGGCCGAACTATGGCTACACCTTC.

This clonotype appeared a few times. The chain has TRBV5-6 and TRBJ2-1; tentatively, D is TRBD1 or TRBD2 (7 bases each). The CDR3 is 16 residues long. V was trimmed by 4 bases and J by 3 bases, leaving 17 bases between them. The germline V gene has CDR1 SGHDT and CDR2 YYEEEE. CDR3 DNA: TGTGCCAGCAGCCCCTATACAGGGGACTACTACAATGAGCAGTTCTTC. Protein: CASSPYTGDYYNEQFF. Full variable domain (remainder filled in from reference TRBV5-6 and TRBJ2-1): DAGVTQSPTHLIKTRGQQVTLRCSPKSGHDTVSWYQQALGQGPQFIFQYYEEEERQRGNFPDRFSGHQFPNYSSELNVNALLLGDSALYLCASSPYTGDYYNEQFFGPGTRLTVL.

The chain carries TRBV7-9 and TRBJ2-5; D possibly corresponds to TRBD2 (6 bases). V was shortened by 0 bases and J by 2 bases, with 13 bases between the two germline ends. Germline V gives CDR1 SEHNR, CDR2 FQNEAQ (reference sequence). There are 16 residues in the CDR3. CDR3 in amino acids: CASSLASGLKQETQYF. The DNA for the CDR3 is TGTGCCAGCAGCTTAGCGTCGGGACTCAAGCAAGAGACCCAGTACTTC.

This clonotype has at least ten counts. J is TRBJ1-6 and V is TRBV4-3; D is unclear. This CDR3 is 17 amino acids long. Looked up from germline, CDR1 is LGHNA and CDR2 is YSLEER. The ends were cut back, 0 bases at V and 8 bases at J, with 17 bases in the middle. The CDR3 here is CASSQDLGPVVYSPLHF. The CDR3 DNA is TGCGCCAGCAGCCAAGATCTGGGTCCCGTGGTTTATTCACCCCTCCACTTT.

This clonotype was detected many times. The chain links TRBV7-9 to TRBJ2-1; 9 bases are a match to TRBD1. Germline CDR1 is SEHNR and CDR2 is FQNEAQ (reference sequence). The ends lost 1 base at V and 8 bases at J; junction bases unmatched: 9. The CDR3 consists of 16 residues. The CDR3 here is CASSLVLGTGYDEQFF. The CDR3 DNA sequence: TGTGCCAGCAGCTTAGTTTTGGGGACAGGGTACGATGAGCAGTTCTTC.